A single sample gave rise to the 26 T cell receptor beta chains below, sequenced in a study of regulatory T cells in long-lasting Graves disease. Arm-PCR of CDR3 regions and iRepertoire HTBI primers were the basis on which TCR beta libraries were built. TCRdb called the multiplex PCR reads again in MiXCR, with one record for every CDR3 protein. This table holds hundreds of thousands of distinct CDR3 sequences, less than 20% found once. Time point denoted: newly diagnosed GD, antithyroid drugs for less than 3 months. The authors made the TCR library using RNA they extracted from PBMCs. These same data were also listed under a study on T cells in Graves' hyperthyroidism and ophthalmopathy.

The sequencing used peripheral blood mononuclear cells (PBMCs), collected at new diagnosis, from a patient treated with antithyroid drugs. These receptors all come from a woman between 25 and 40 years old with Graves disease.

The table lists this clonotype with many counts. The gene calls are TRBV28 and TRBJ1-2, with 7 nucleotides matching TRBD1. Germline loops: CDR1 MDHEN, CDR2 SYDVKM. The length of the CDR3 is 15 residues. The J segment lost 1 base and the V segment lost 8 bases, leaving 10 bases of the junction unmatched. The CDR3, as DNA: TGTGCCAGCGGAGGACAGGCGGACAATAACTATGGCTACACCTTC. Translating it yields CASGGQADNNYGYTF.

This clonotype was found a few times. The chain has TRBV19 and TRBJ2-1; 7 nucleotides align to TRBD1. Germline V gene lookup returns CDR1 LNHDA and CDR2 SQIVND (reference sequence). There are 15 residues in the CDR3. The V gene end was trimmed by 3 bases and the J gene end by 2 bases; junction bases not matched to a gene: 4. The CDR3 region has the DNA TGTGCCAGTAGTATTACCGGGACAGCCTACAATGAGCAGTTCTTC. Translation gives CASSITGTAYNEQFF.

In its sample, this clonotype was seen many times. CDR3 sequence reads: CATSREGQGIQPQHF. Here the CDR3 DNA reads TGTGCCACCAGCAGAGAGGGGCAGGGGATTCAGCCCCAGCATTTT. The chain couples TRBV15 to TRBJ1-5; a weak D match, TRBD1 (6 bases). This CDR3 spans 15 amino acids. CDR1 and CDR2 from the germline V gene are LNHNV and YYDKDF (reference sequence). V shed 0 bases and J shed 6 bases, with 12 bases lying between them.

V gene TRBV7-3 combines with J gene TRBJ2-2; 11 bases align to TRBD1. V lost 5 bases to trimming and J lost 4 bases; unmatched junction nucleotides: 12. This CDR3 is built from 18 residues. Per germline, CDR1 SGHTA and CDR2 FQGTGA. The CDR3 protein is CASSPLVGQGAITGELFF. CDR3 sequence (DNA): TGTGCCAGCAGCCCCCTGGTTGGACAGGGGGCGATCACCGGGGAGCTGTTTTTT.

Concerning this clonotype: A much larger clone differs by one base, so this may be a read error. This chain uses TRBV7-6 with TRBJ2-2; D remains unclear. Trimming stripped 3 bases from V and 6 bases from J, with 14 bases between. CDR3 size: 15 residues. Germline V gives CDR1 SGHVS, CDR2 FNYEAQ. CDR3 nucleotide sequence: TGTGCCAGCAGCTTCCCCCAGGCAAGGGCCGGGGAGCTGTTTTTT. Translating it yields CASSFPQARAGELFF.

This clonotype appeared once. The chain joins TRBV10-3 to TRBJ1-5; 9 nucleotides agree with TRBD1. The J segment lost 7 bases and the V segment lost 4 bases, leaving 8 bases of the junction unmatched. Per the germline V gene, CDR1 is ENHRY and CDR2 is SYGVKD. There are 15 residues in the CDR3. The DNA of the CDR3 is TGTGCCATCAGTGTCACAGGGGGCGCTAGGCAGCCCCAGCATTTT. It codes for CAISVTGGARQPQHF.

This clonotype appeared many times. CDR3 nucleotide sequence: TGTGCCAGCAGCACACTAGCGGGAATCTACGAGCAGTACTTC. It specifies CASSTLAGIYEQYF. This chain joins TRBV7-2 and TRBJ2-7, with 10 bases identical to TRBD2. V shed 5 bases and J 3 bases; nucleotides not matched to a gene: 4. The length of the CDR3 is 14 residues. Germline V lookup: CDR1 SGHTA, CDR2 FQGNSA.

The J gene is TRBJ2-3, the V gene TRBV11-2; 9 bases match TRBD1. V lost 5 bases and J lost 0; bases outside the gene matches: 12. Germline V CDR1 and CDR2: SGHAT, FQNNGV. The CDR3 has 18 amino acids. CDR3 bases: TGTGCCAGCAGCCTACAAAGGGACAGGGCGTTTAGCACAGATACGCAGTATTTT. Residues: CASSLQRDRAFSTDTQYF. Together with reference TRBV11-2 and TRBJ2-3, the CDR3 gives the full variable domain: EAGVAQSPRYKIIEKRQSVAFWCNPISGHATLYWYQQILGQGPKLLIQFQNNGVVDDSQLPKDRFSAERLKGVDSTLKIQPAKLEDSAVYLCASSLQRDRAFSTDTQYFGPGTRLTVL.

A remark on this clonotype: A much larger clone differs from this one at a single base, so this may be a read error. The chain has TRBV6-1 and TRBJ2-7, with 10 positions matching TRBD1. The V segment lost 4 bases and the J segment 4 bases; nucleotides outside the gene matches: 7. The CDR3 spans 15 residues. CDR1 MNHNS and CDR2 SASEGT come from the germline V gene. The CDR3 protein is CASSVGQGTGYEQYF. The DNA for the CDR3 is TGTGCCAGCAGTGTGGGACAGGGGACGGGATACGAGCAGTACTTC.

The chain combines TRBV9 with TRBJ2-1; 16 nucleotides line up with TRBD2. The trim removed 2 bases at V and 7 bases at J, leaving 6 bases unmatched. From germline, CDR1 is SGDLS and CDR2 YYNGEE. This CDR3 has 17 amino acids. The CDR3 here is CASSVRGLAGGGNEQFF. CDR3 DNA sequence: TGTGCCAGCAGCGTGAGGGGACTAGCGGGAGGGGGTAATGAGCAGTTCTTC. Complete variable domain (other parts from reference TRBV9 and TRBJ2-1): DSGVTQTPKHLITATGQRVTLRCSPRSGDLSVYWYQQSLDQGLQFLIQYYNGEERAKGNILERFSAQQFPDLHSELNLSSLELGDSALYFCASSVRGLAGGGNEQFFGPGTRLTVL.

This clonotype was detected only a few times. This could be a read error, since a much larger clone is one nucleotide away. This sequence joins TRBV28 and TRBJ1-2; D unresolved. This CDR3 is 16 amino acids long. The V end was cut by 4 bases, the J end by 8 bases, with 23 bases between. Germline V gene lookup returns CDR1 MDHEN and CDR2 SYDVKM. Here the CDR3 reads CASSSPEGTDLRGYTF. CDR3 in DNA: TGTGCCAGCAGTTCTCCCGAAGGAACGGACCTTAGGGGCTACACCTTC.

This clonotype came up many times. The chain links TRBV6-5 to TRBJ1-5, with unresolved D. CDR1 and CDR2 from the germline V gene are MNHEY and SVGAGI. The CDR3 contains 13 residues. The germline V and J ends were trimmed by 0 bases and 4 bases, with 4 bases remaining between them. For the CDR3, the DNA is TGTGCCAGCAGTTACTCGGAGAATCAGCCCCAGCATTTT. This sequence encodes CASSYSENQPQHF.

About this clonotype: A much bigger clone sits one base away, suggesting this may be a read error. V is TRBV7-2 and J is TRBJ1-1; unclear D gene. CDR3 size: 16 residues. Trimming cost V 6 bases and J 0 bases, with 17 bases left between them. Germline CDR1 SGHTA, CDR2 FQGNSA. The chain's CDR3 is CASRARVGIMNTEAFF. The CDR3 nucleotides are TGTGCCAGCAGGGCCCGTGTGGGGATCATGAACACTGAAGCTTTCTTT.

This clonotype was detected ten times or more. The chain carries TRBV11-2 and TRBJ2-1; D possibly corresponds to TRBD2 (6 bases). V shed 5 bases and J shed 3 bases, with 17 bases lying between them. CDR3 length equals 16 residues. The germline gives CDR1 SGHAT, CDR2 FQNNGV. CDR3 nucleotides: TGTGCCAGCAGCCCCTCCGGAGGGCCTCTCTACAATGAGCAGTTCTTC. Translated, it gives CASSPSGGPLYNEQFF.

This sequence joins TRBV5-6 and TRBJ1-1; a weak D match, TRBD1 (6 bases). The CDR3 has 15 amino acids. Trimming pared 5 bases from V and 3 bases from J, leaving 17 bases between. Germline CDR1 and CDR2: SGHDT and YYEEEE. CDR3 sequence: CASRGWGAGDTEAFF. As DNA, the CDR3 is TGTGCCAGCAGGGGATGGGGGGCCGGAGACACTGAAGCTTTCTTT.

V is TRBV10-3 and J is TRBJ2-1; no clear D. CDR3 size: 13 residues. With 8 bases removed from V and 8 bases from J, the gap between germline ends came to 16 bases. From germline, CDR1 is ENHRY and CDR2 SYGVKD. This CDR3 is CAIADSWIDEQFF. The DNA of the CDR3 is TGTGCCATCGCGGATAGCTGGATTGATGAGCAGTTCTTC.

This clonotype was found many times. This rearrangement joins TRBV3-1 to TRBJ2-5; 12 bases are a match to TRBD2. The V and J ends lost 4 bases and 4 bases, in that order; junction bases with no gene match: 1. Per germline, CDR1 LGHDT and CDR2 YNNKEL (reference sequence). The CDR3 spans 14 residues. The CDR3 region has the DNA TGTGCCAGCAGCCCGACTAGCGGGAGAGAGACCCAGTACTTC. It yields the protein CASSPTSGRETQYF.

In this sample, this clonotype turned up a few times. The genes are TRBV11-1 and TRBJ2-7; TRBD1 is a possible D gene (6 bases). Germline V gives CDR1 SGHAT, CDR2 FQDESV (reference sequence). The V end lost 7 bases, the J end lost 3 bases, and 13 bases lay between the germline ends. This CDR3 contains 13 residues. CDR3 sequence (DNA): TGTGCCAGCATGACCAGGGGTGACTACGAGCAGTACTTC. Protein: CASMTRGDYEQYF.

The V call is TRBV20-1, the J call TRBJ2-5, with TRBD2 as a possible D gene (5 bases). The CDR3 sequence is 14 residues long. In germline, CDR1 is DFQATT, CDR2 SNEGSKA (reference sequence). The ends were cut back, 3 bases at V and 2 bases at J, with 13 bases in the middle. The CDR3 loop reads CSARRSWEQETQYF. CDR3 in DNA: TGCAGTGCTAGGAGGTCGTGGGAGCAAGAGACCCAGTACTTC.

This clonotype was counted only a few times. The chain is built from TRBV12-3 or TRBV12-4 and TRBJ2-1; either TRBD1 or TRBD2 may fit D (6 bases each). This CDR3 region has 15 residues. V lost 4 bases to trimming and J lost 5 bases, with 15 bases between them. The CDR3 protein is CASSSGGEFHNEQFF. CDR3 DNA: TGTGCCAGCAGTTCCGGGGGCGAATTCCACAATGAGCAGTTCTTC.

J is TRBJ1-2 and V is TRBV7-9, with unresolved D. The CDR3 spans 13 residues. Germline V gives CDR1 SEHNR, CDR2 FQNEAQ (reference sequence). Deletions cut 1 base from V and 6 bases from J, with 9 bases between. The CDR3 sequence is CASSLDQFNGYTF. CDR3 sequence (DNA): TGTGCCAGCAGCTTAGATCAGTTCAATGGCTACACCTTC.

This sequence joins TRBV7-6 and TRBJ2-7; TRBD2 matches 8 bases. Germline CDR1 is SGHVS and CDR2 is FNYEAQ. The V gene end was trimmed by 5 bases and the J gene end by 3 bases; junction bases not matched to a gene: 6. This CDR3 spans 14 amino acids. The CDR3 region is CASSPRAGVYEQYF. The CDR3 bases are TGTGCCAGCAGCCCCAGAGCGGGAGTCTACGAGCAGTACTTC.

This clonotype showed up many times. The CDR3 nucleotides read TGTGCCAGCAGTTTGCGGTATCGCGAACCATTCTACGAGCAGTACTTC. Residues: CASSLRYREPFYEQYF. This chain links TRBV28 with TRBJ2-7; D remains ambiguous. The CDR3 is 16 residues long. The V and J ends lost 3 bases and 3 bases respectively, with 18 bases between them. The germline V gene encodes CDR1 MDHEN and CDR2 SYDVKM.

This clonotype was counted at least ten times. This chain uses TRBV19 with TRBJ2-2; 8 bases line up with TRBD1. The V segment lost 6 bases and the J segment 6 bases; nucleotides outside the gene matches: 9. This CDR3 is built from 15 residues. The germline CDR1 and CDR2 sequences are LNHDA and SQIVND (reference sequence). This CDR3 is CASSPGQVFAGELFF. CDR3 DNA sequence: TGTGCCAGTAGCCCGGGACAGGTGTTCGCCGGGGAGCTGTTTTTT.

This clonotype was found many times. The rearrangement uses TRBV28 and TRBJ2-1; weak D call: TRBD2 (6 bases). Germline V gene lookup returns CDR1 MDHEN and CDR2 SYDVKM. CDR3 length equals 14 residues. V lost 10 bases to trimming and J lost 3 bases, with 16 bases between them. CDR3 region: CATGGGTRYNEQFF. The CDR3 coding sequence is TGTGCCACCGGTGGGGGGACGCGCTACAATGAGCAGTTCTTC.

This clonotype has just a few counts. The chain recombines TRBV15 with TRBJ1-2; D perhaps matches TRBD1 (6 bases). The V gene lost 5 bases and the J gene lost 1 base, with 14 bases spanning the gap. The germline V gene has CDR1 LNHNV and CDR2 YYDKDF (reference sequence). This CDR3 is 15 amino acids long. The CDR3 loop reads CATSPRGRINYGYTF. The DNA of the CDR3 is TGTGCCACCAGCCCCCGGGGGCGAATTAACTATGGCTACACCTTC.